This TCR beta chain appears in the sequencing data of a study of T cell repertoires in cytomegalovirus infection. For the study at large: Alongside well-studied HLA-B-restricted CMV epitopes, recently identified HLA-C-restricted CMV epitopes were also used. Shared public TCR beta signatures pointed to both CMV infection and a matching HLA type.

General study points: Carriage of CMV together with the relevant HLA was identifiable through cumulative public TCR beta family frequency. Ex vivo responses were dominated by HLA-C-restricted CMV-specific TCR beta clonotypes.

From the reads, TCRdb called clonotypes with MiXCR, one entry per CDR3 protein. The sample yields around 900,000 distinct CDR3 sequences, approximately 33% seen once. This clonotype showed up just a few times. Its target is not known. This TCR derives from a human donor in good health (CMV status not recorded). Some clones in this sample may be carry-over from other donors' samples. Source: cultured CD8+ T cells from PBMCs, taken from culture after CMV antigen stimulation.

The CDR3 here is CSVDRETQYF. The CDR3 DNA reads as TGCAGCGTTGATCGGGAGACCCAGTACTTC. The chain uses TRBV29-1 and TRBJ2-5, with D hard to call. Trimming took off 3 bases at V and 5 bases at J, with 4 bases between the two ends. The germline gives CDR1 SQVTM, CDR2 ANQGSEA. This CDR3 comprises 10 residues.